These 25 T cell receptor beta chains were all obtained from the same sample, sequenced in a study of blood T cell repertoires in COVID-19. TCRdb's table, derived via immunoSEQ multiplex PCR, lists solely in-frame clones and lacks some. The sample has some 150,000 clones, 76% seen once. The sequenced sample was peripheral blood. The receptors derive from a man aged 55 to 70 with acute or convalescent COVID-19.

In its sample, this clone was seen many times. The chain links TRBV3-1 (or the pseudogene TRBV3-2) to TRBJ1-1; no reliable D call. The CDR3 loop spans 16 amino acids. CDR1 is LGHDT and CDR2 is YNNKEL in the germline V gene (reference sequence). V shed 0 bases and J shed 3 bases, with 14 bases lying between them. CDR3 in amino acids: CASSQEWRETDTEAFF. The CDR3 nucleotides are TGTGCCAGCAGCCAAGAATGGCGGGAGACGGACACTGAAGCTTTCTTT.

V and J are TRBV3-1 (or the pseudogene TRBV3-2) and TRBJ1-6; D unresolved. Per germline, CDR1 LGHDT and CDR2 YNNKEL (reference sequence). V was clipped by 4 bases and J by 6 bases, with 10 bases between them. CDR3 length: 14 residues. The CDR3 DNA is TGTGCCAGCAGCCTAGACACAGTTAATTCACCCCTCCACTTT. Protein product: CASSLDTVNSPLHF.

This clone was detected a few times. The V gene is TRBV28, the J gene TRBJ2-3, with 7 positions matching TRBD2. The CDR3 is 15 residues long. Germline CDR1 is MDHEN and CDR2 is SYDVKM. V gave up 6 bases and J gave up 2 bases; unmatched junction bases: 8. This chain's CDR3 is CASSSSGQDTDTQYF. Written as DNA, the CDR3 is TGTGCCAGCAGCAGTAGCGGGCAGGACACAGATACGCAGTATTTT. The whole variable domain, filled in from reference TRBV28 and TRBJ2-3, reads DVKVTQSSRYLVKRTGEKVFLECVQDMDHENMFWYRQDPGLGLRLIYFSYDVKMKEKGDIPEGYSVSREKKERFSLILESASTNQTSMYLCASSSSGQDTDTQYFGPGTRLTVL.

V and J are TRBV3-1 (or the pseudogene TRBV3-2) and TRBJ1-1; 7 bases are shared with TRBD1. This CDR3 is 15 amino acids long. V lost 5 bases, J lost 8 bases, and 14 bases stayed unmatched. CDR1 LGHDT and CDR2 YNNKEL come from the germline V gene (reference sequence). The CDR3 protein is CASSRTGKAPHEAFF. CDR3 DNA sequence: TGTGCCAGCAGCAGGACAGGAAAAGCCCCTCACGAAGCTTTCTTT.

This clone has just a few counts. This chain joins TRBV19 and TRBJ2-3; D gene unclear. The germline CDR1 and CDR2 sequences are LNHDA and SQIVND (reference sequence). Trimming pared 3 bases from V and 6 bases from J, leaving 4 bases between. This CDR3 contains 11 residues. CDR3 residues: CASSIMDTQYF. CDR3 coding DNA: TGTGCCAGTAGTATCATGGATACGCAGTATTTT.

This rearrangement joins TRBV29-1 to TRBJ1-2; tentatively, D is TRBD1 (5 bases). Germline lookup yields CDR1 SQVTM and CDR2 ANQGSEA. The CDR3 length is 12 residues. Deletions cut 3 bases from V and 3 bases from J, with 8 bases between. CDR3 DNA sequence: TGCAGCGTTGAGGGGCCAGACTATGGCTACACCTTC. This translates into CSVEGPDYGYTF.

The DNA of the CDR3 is TGTGCCAGCAGCTTAGGAGGGATATCTACAGATACGCAGTATTTT. This codes for CASSLGGISTDTQYF. The rearrangement uses TRBV11-3 and TRBJ2-3; maybe TRBD2 (5 bases). The V and J ends lost 1 base and 3 bases respectively, with 11 bases between them. CDR1 SGHNT and CDR2 YENEEA come from the germline V gene. The CDR3 contains 15 residues.

The chain carries TRBV2 and TRBJ2-5, with TRBD2 identical over 13 bases. J was trimmed by 7 bases and V by 0 bases; bases with no gene match: 5. The CDR3 is made up of 16 amino acids. Germline CDR1 and CDR2: SNHLY and FYNNEI. DNA for the CDR3: TGTGCCAGCAGTGAAGCGAGGACTAGCGGGAGAGGGACCCAGTACTTC. It encodes CASSEARTSGRGTQYF.

This sequence joins TRBV4-1 and TRBJ2-7, with D hard to call. The CDR3 has 12 residues. From germline, CDR1 is MGHRA and CDR2 YSYEKL. Trimming shortened V by 0 bases and J by 6 bases, and 6 bases separated the two germline ends. The CDR3 DNA sequence: TGCGCCAGCAGCCAAGATAGAAGCGAGCAGTACTTC. This sequence encodes CASSQDRSEQYF.

This clone was picked up a small number of times. The chain uses TRBV15 and TRBJ2-1; 10 nucleotides align to TRBD2. After removal of 2 bases from V and 8 bases from J, the junction contained 12 bases not matched to a gene. This CDR3 is 17 amino acids long. CDR1 is LNHNV and CDR2 is YYDKDF in the germline V gene (reference sequence). CDR3 coding DNA: TGTGCCACCAGCAGAAGACCTGCTACTAGCGGGACGGATGAGCAGTTCTTC. Translation: CATSRRPATSGTDEQFF.

The chain has TRBV6-5 and TRBJ1-3; 10 bases match TRBD1. The CDR3 loop spans 15 amino acids. Looked up from germline, CDR1 is MNHEY and CDR2 is SVGAGI. The J segment lost 4 bases and the V segment lost 2 bases, leaving 2 bases of the junction unmatched. This CDR3 is CASSYGTGVGNTIYF. The CDR3 DNA reads TGTGCCAGCAGTTACGGGACAGGGGTCGGAAACACCATATATTTT.

This rearrangement joins TRBV2 to TRBJ2-7, with D tentatively TRBD2 (6 bases). The CDR3 length is 15 residues. The germline gives CDR1 SNHLY, CDR2 FYNNEI. The germline V and J ends were trimmed by 4 bases and 0 bases, with 13 bases remaining between them. The CDR3 DNA reads TGTGCCAGCAGTGGAGGTAGCGGTAACTCCTACGAGCAGTACTTC. Its protein product is CASSGGSGNSYEQYF. Full variable domain (rest looked up from reference TRBV2 and TRBJ2-7): EPEVTQTPSHQVTQMGQEVILRCVPISNHLYFYWYRQILGQKVEFLVSFYNNEISEKSEIFDDQFSVERPDGSNFTLKIRSTKLEDSAMYFCASSGGSGNSYEQYFGPGTRLTVT.

The CDR3 sequence is CASSLFGANTEAFF. As DNA, the CDR3 is TGTGCCAGCAGTTTATTCGGAGCGAACACTGAAGCTTTCTTT. The chain joins TRBV27 to TRBJ1-1; D is uncertain. Trimming stripped 1 base from V and 1 base from J, with 7 bases between. This CDR3 contains 14 residues. CDR1 is MNHEY and CDR2 is SMNVEV in the germline V gene (reference sequence).

The V and J genes are TRBV7-2 and TRBJ2-3; the D gene is possibly TRBD2 (5 bases). Trimming pared 5 bases from V and 0 bases from J, leaving 9 bases between. Per the germline V gene, CDR1 is SGHTA and CDR2 is FQGNSA. The CDR3 has 14 residues. CDR3 protein: CASSVTTSTDTQYF. The CDR3 DNA reads TGTGCCAGCAGCGTGACTACAAGCACAGATACGCAGTATTTT. The entire variable domain, with the rest obtained from reference TRBV7-2 and TRBJ2-3, is as follows: GAGVSQSPSNKVTEKGKDVELRCDPISGHTALYWYRQSLGQGLEFLIYFQGNSAPDKSGLPSDRFSAERTGGSVSTLTIQRTQQEDSAVYLCASSVTTSTDTQYFGPGTRLTVL.

The genes are TRBV5-1 and TRBJ2-2, with TRBD2 identical over 10 bases. CDR1 and CDR2 (germline): SGHRS, YFSETQ. The V gene end was trimmed by 1 base and the J gene end by 6 bases; junction bases not matched to a gene: 6. The CDR3 consists of 16 residues. The DNA for the CDR3 is TGCGCCAGCAGCTTGAGTCCTAGCGGGAGTGCCGGGGAGCTGTTTTTT. This codes for CASSLSPSGSAGELFF.

The V and J genes are TRBV2 and TRBJ1-4, with D possibly matching TRBD1 (6 bases). The CDR3 runs 16 residues. Germline V gene lookup returns CDR1 SNHLY and CDR2 FYNNEI. The V and J ends lost 5 bases and 3 bases respectively, with 16 bases between them. CDR3 in DNA: TGTGCCAGCAGTAGACAGGTAGCACTGGCTAATGAAAAACTGTTTTTT. Its translation is CASSRQVALANEKLFF.

The V and J genes are TRBV30 and TRBJ1-6; TRBD1 agrees at 9 bases. With V trimmed by 5 bases and J by 10 bases, 6 bases remained unmatched. The CDR3 contains 13 residues. Germline V lookup: CDR1 GTSNPN, CDR2 SVGIG (reference sequence). The CDR3 DNA reads TGTGCCTGGTCGGGACAGGGAGGATCACCCCTCCACTTT. Its translation: CAWSGQGGSPLHF.

This clone has more than one count but fewer than ten. The chain is built from TRBV11-2 and TRBJ2-7, with 7 positions matching TRBD2. The germline gives CDR1 SGHAT, CDR2 FQNNGV. Trimming took 3 bases from V and 3 from J; bases not matched to a gene: 2. There are 13 residues in the CDR3. The CDR3 bases are TGTGCCAGCAGCTTGGCTAGCGGCTACGAGCAGTACTTC. Its translation: CASSLASGYEQYF.

The chain has TRBV6-5 and TRBJ1-5; the D gene is possibly TRBD1 (6 bases). Between the trimmed V and J ends, which lost 2 bases and 1 base, there was a span of 9 bases. The CDR3 is 15 amino acids. Germline CDR1 reads MNHEY; CDR2 reads SVGAGI. The CDR3, as DNA: TGTGCCAGCAGTTACAACGGACAGAGCAATCAGCCCCAGCATTTT. Protein product: CASSYNGQSNQPQHF.

The rearrangement uses TRBV5-6 and TRBJ1-5; 7 bases are a match to TRBD1. The V and J ends lost 7 bases and 2 bases, in that order; junction bases with no gene match: 6. Germline CDR1 SGHDT, CDR2 YYEEEE. The CDR3 has 14 amino acids. The CDR3 DNA follows: TGTGCCAGCGGCATCGGACAGGGCAATCAGCCCCAGCATTTT. Protein product: CASGIGQGNQPQHF.

V usage is TRBV5-1 and J usage is TRBJ2-2; TRBD1 matches at 8 bases. Trimming at V came to 4 bases and at J to 6 bases, leaving 8 bases not matched to a gene. The CDR3 runs to 15 residues. The germline CDR1 and CDR2 sequences are SGHRS and YFSETQ. This CDR3 reads CASSLDRARAGELFF. The CDR3 bases are TGCGCCAGCAGCCTGGACAGGGCTAGGGCCGGGGAGCTGTTTTTT.

The J gene is TRBJ2-1, the V gene TRBV7-6; 10 nucleotides agree with TRBD2. Trimming took 5 bases from V and 7 from J; bases not matched to a gene: 11. The CDR3 covers 16 residues. Germline lookup yields CDR1 SGHVS and CDR2 FNYEAQ. The CDR3 is CASSPQAGGPLNEQFF. The CDR3 DNA reads TGTGCCAGCAGCCCTCAAGCGGGAGGGCCTCTGAATGAGCAGTTCTTC.

This chain connects TRBV5-5 to TRBJ2-7, with D possibly matching TRBD1 (5 bases). This CDR3 has 11 amino acids. Germline CDR1 reads SGHKS; CDR2 reads YYEKEE (reference sequence). V lost 4 bases to trimming and J lost 7 bases, with 9 bases between them. The CDR3 loop is CASSTRQEQYF. CDR3 in DNA: TGTGCCAGCAGCACAAGACAGGAGCAGTACTTC. Based on the CDR3 plus reference TRBV5-5 and TRBJ2-7, the full variable domain is DAGVTQSPTHLIKTRGQQVTLRCSPISGHKSVSWYQQVLGQGPQFIFQYYEKEERGRGNFPDRFSARQFPNYSSELNVNALLLGDSALYLCASSTRQEQYFGPGTRLTVT.

The rearrangement uses TRBV5-1 and TRBJ2-3; the D is unclear. CDR3 size: 12 residues. Deletions cut 3 bases from V and 0 bases from J, with 2 bases between. Germline CDR1 and CDR2: SGHRS and YFSETQ. The CDR3 sequence is CASSSSTDTQYF. CDR3 DNA sequence: TGCGCCAGCAGCTCTAGCACAGATACGCAGTATTTT.

This chain joins TRBV6-5 and TRBJ1-4; D possibly corresponds to TRBD1 (6 bases). Germline V CDR1 and CDR2: MNHEY, SVGAGI. Trimming took off 0 bases at V and 3 bases at J, with 8 bases between the two ends. This CDR3 comprises 15 residues. The CDR3 nucleotides are TGTGCCAGCAGTTACTCGGACAGACCTAATGAAAAACTGTTTTTT. This codes for CASSYSDRPNEKLFF.